This T cell receptor (beta chain) was sequenced during a study of OX40 agonist ivuxolimab in advanced cancers. TCRdb's table, derived via immunoSEQ multiplex PCR, lists solely in-frame clones and lacks some. The data contain around 80,000 clones, approximately 89% of them singletons. A note on this clone: Its antigen is not identified.

Findings and limits, study-wide: Some patients without response likewise showed low normalized clonal expansion. CD4+ and CD8+ blood T cells expanded clonally by week 6 at 0.1 to 3.0 mg/kg. Expanded peripheral T cell antigen specificity was not determined.

Germline V gene sequence: CDR1 PRHDT, CDR2 FYEKMQ (reference sequence). The CDR3 runs to 17 residues. After removal of 2 bases from V and 5 bases from J, the junction contained 14 bases not matched to a gene. The chain has TRBV13 and TRBJ2-7, with 8 bases matching TRBD1. Here the sequenced sample was CD4+ or CD8+ T cells sorted from blood, taken in a trial of the OX40 agonist ivuxolimab. The TCR comes from an adult with an advanced solid tumor such as melanoma, head and neck, liver or kidney cancer. The CDR3 bases are TGTGCCAGCAGCTTATTAACCCGGGACAGGAACCCTGACGAGCAGTACTTC. Protein sequence: CASSLLTRDRNPDEQYF.